This T cell receptor beta chain was observed in a study of pediatric ulcerative colitis. Turning to the study itself: Disease was pancolitis in seven or eight and left-sided in two, histology-confirmed.

Colonoscopy and blood draw happened at the same time. The CDR3 loop spans 13 amino acids. V dropped 5 bases and J dropped 3; count of bases not matched to a gene: 3. CDR1 and CDR2 (germline): SNHLY, FYNNEI. Sequencing was at survey level. Profiled with immunoSEQ multiplex PCR; TCRdb holds only in-frame clones, not every one. The table has some 14,000 clones, 85% to 90% seen once. The chain recombines TRBV2 with TRBJ1-2; 7 bases line up with TRBD1. The sequenced material came from blood. The receptor's source is a boy between 10 and 17 years old with moderate ulcerative colitis. The CDR3 DNA reads as TGTGCCAGCAGTACCGGGACAGACTATGGCTACACCTTC. Its protein product is CASSTGTDYGYTF.